This TCR beta chain comes out of a study of T cell responses to AZD1222 COVID-19 vaccine. The germline V and J ends were trimmed by 5 bases and 3 bases, with 22 bases remaining between them. Germline assignment: CDR1 MNHEY and CDR2 SMNVEV (reference sequence). The CDR3 is 17 residues long. TCRdb's copy holds only in-frame clones and misses some; the assay was immunoSEQ multiplex PCR. The repertoire includes more than 70,000 clones, 70% to 90% of them detected once, and more than 10% sits in the top ten. The chain combines TRBV27 with TRBJ2-5; perhaps TRBD2 as D (5 bases). This TCR came from an adult in good health. Sequences were derived from peripheral blood, sampled on day 0 of AZD1222 vaccination. The CDR3 DNA follows: TGTGCCAGCAGTCCAAACCGGGGAACGATGTTCGAAGAGACCCAGTACTTC. This encodes CASSPNRGTMFEETQYF.